This T cell receptor beta chain was captured by sequencing in a study of shared clonotypes between healthy human individuals. Study-wide background: Each donor's CD8 memory used one plate, CD8 naive two, each CD4 subset three.

Germline V gene lookup returns CDR1 SGHDT and CDR2 YYEEEE. The CDR3 is made up of 12 amino acids. V was trimmed by 3 bases and J by 4 bases, leaving 6 bases between them. Some 30,000 T cell genomes (approximately 210 ng DNA) went into each sorted-subset replicate. Sequenced by immunoSEQ multiplex PCR; TCRdb stores in-frame clones only, minus some. The sample carries about 870,000 clones, around 93% recorded once. In the case of this clone: This sample includes further DNA sequences coding for the same CDR3.

Naive CD8 cells comprised CD45RO-negative, CCR7-positively selected cells, excluding terminally differentiated effector memory CD45RA+ cells. All donors were Caucasian adults living in Nashville, Tennessee. The rearrangement uses TRBV5-6 and TRBJ2-3, with D unclear. This clonotype was obtained from a man younger than 45 in good health. The sample comprised naive CD8+ T cells sorted from blood. CDR3 sequence (DNA): TGTGCCAGCAGCTGGGGATCAGATACGCAGTATTTT. Its translation is CASSWGSDTQYF.